Below, 20 T cell receptor beta chains from the same sample are listed, as sequenced in a study of T cell responses to AZD1222 COVID-19 vaccine. TCRdb's table, derived via immunoSEQ multiplex PCR, lists solely in-frame clones and lacks some. Of about 150,000 clones listed, more than 85% are singletons. Material: peripheral blood, obtained on day 0 of AZD1222 vaccination. These receptors all stem from an adult in good health.

This rearrangement joins TRBV12-3 or TRBV12-4 to TRBJ1-2, with D unclear. The CDR3 covers 12 residues. The V gene lost 8 bases and the J gene lost 4 bases, with 11 bases spanning the gap. CDR3 sequence: CASGLGFYGYTF. The DNA of the CDR3 is TGTGCCAGCGGACTGGGCTTCTATGGCTACACCTTC.

J is TRBJ2-1 and V is TRBV5-1, with a weak D call TRBD2 (6 bases). CDR3 length: 14 amino acids. Germline CDR1 reads SGHRS; CDR2 reads YFSETQ. With 0 bases removed from V and 8 bases from J, the gap between germline ends came to 12 bases. The CDR3 reads CASSLGLGVHEQFF. In DNA, the CDR3 is TGCGCCAGCAGCTTGGGACTAGGAGTCCATGAGCAGTTCTTC.

V and J are TRBV5-4 and TRBJ2-5, with 12 bases matching TRBD2. The length of the CDR3 is 16 residues. V gave up 4 bases and J gave up 5 bases; unmatched junction bases: 9. Germline CDR1 SGHNT, CDR2 YYREEE (reference sequence). The CDR3 coding sequence is TGTGCCAGCAGCCTAAGACTAGCGGGGGCCGGGGAGACCCAGTACTTC. It specifies CASSLRLAGAGETQYF.

This clone has a single count. The J gene is TRBJ1-2, the V gene TRBV10-3, with D unclear. The CDR3 consists of 13 residues. V was pared by 2 bases and J by 7 bases, with 11 bases between. Germline V gene sequence: CDR1 ENHRY, CDR2 SYGVKD. The CDR3 protein is CAISELQSGGYTF. The DNA of the CDR3 is TGTGCCATCAGTGAGCTACAGTCCGGTGGCTACACCTTC.

The chain combines TRBV9 with TRBJ2-2; D not resolved. Trimming cost V 1 base and J 5 bases, with 0 bases left between them. This CDR3 contains 11 residues. The germline V gene encodes CDR1 SGDLS and CDR2 YYNGEE. This CDR3 reads CASSVTGELFF. CDR3 nucleotides: TGTGCCAGCAGCGTAACCGGGGAGCTGTTTTTT.

For the CDR3, the DNA is TGTGCCAGCTCACCGGACAGCAATCAGCCCCAGCATTTT. Its protein product is CASSPDSNQPQHF. The J gene is TRBJ1-5, the V gene TRBV18; D ambiguous. The germline V gene has CDR1 KGHSH and CDR2 LQKENI. V lost 3 bases and J 1 base, leaving 4 bases between the germline ends. The CDR3 totals 13 residues.

This clone was observed a handful of times. The chain joins TRBV18 to TRBJ2-3; perhaps D is TRBD1 or TRBD2 (5 bases each). The germline V gene has CDR1 KGHSH and CDR2 LQKENI. The CDR3 is made up of 14 amino acids. Trimming took 3 bases from V and 8 from J, leaving 15 bases between them. In DNA form, the CDR3 reads TGTGCCAGCTCACCCCCGTCGAGGGACGGTACGCAGTATTTT. The encoded protein is CASSPPSRDGTQYF.

This clone is a singleton in its sample. The chain combines TRBV1 with TRBJ2-7; the table's D gene call, TRBD2, was not cross checked with the DNA. TRBV1 is flagged as a pseudogene. This CDR3 has 18 amino acids. In DNA form, the CDR3 reads TGCACCAGCAGCCAAGGAGTGGCCCTACTAGACCGAGCCTACGAGCAGTACTTC. Its translation: CTSSQGVALLDRAYEQYF.

This chain joins TRBV27 and TRBJ2-7; TRBD2 agrees at 9 bases. This CDR3 comprises 14 residues. Germline loops: CDR1 MNHEY, CDR2 SMNVEV (reference sequence). Trimming took 2 bases from V and 2 from J; bases not matched to a gene: 1. In DNA form, the CDR3 reads TGTGCCAGCAGTTTAGCGGGAGGGCCCTACGAGCAGTACTTC. It specifies CASSLAGGPYEQYF.

The chain recombines TRBV24-1 with TRBJ2-3, with D perhaps TRBD2 (5 bases). The V end lost 9 bases, the J end lost 5 bases, and 23 bases lay between the germline ends. The CDR3 totals 16 residues. Germline V gene sequence: CDR1 KGHDR, CDR2 SFDVKD. CDR3 DNA: TGTGCCACCCAACGGGGATCGGAAAGAGTGGTAGATACGCAGTATTTT. This gives the protein CATQRGSERVVDTQYF.

The chain links TRBV4-3 to TRBJ2-1; D possibly uses TRBD1 or TRBD2 (6 bases each). CDR3 length: 17 amino acids. V lost 1 base, J lost 2 bases, and 15 bases lay in between. Germline lookup yields CDR1 LGHNA and CDR2 YSLEER. CDR3 DNA sequence: TGCGCCAGCAGCCAAGGGGGGCGGGGCTTCCCCTACAATGAGCAGTTCTTC. Translated, it gives CASSQGGRGFPYNEQFF.

The count of this clone is one. The chain links TRBV28 to TRBJ1-3; 7 nucleotides align to TRBD1. Germline V lookup: CDR1 MDHEN, CDR2 SYDVKM. The CDR3 length is 15 residues. V shed 5 bases, J shed 1 base, and the junction held 5 bases outside the gene matches. The CDR3 loop reads CASSPTGLSGNTIYF. CDR3 in DNA: TGTGCCAGCAGTCCGACAGGGTTGTCTGGAAACACCATATATTTT.

The chain employs TRBV27 and TRBJ2-7; 7 bases align to TRBD2. The CDR3 runs to 15 residues. Germline CDR1 MNHEY, CDR2 SMNVEV (reference sequence). J lost 7 bases, V lost 2 bases, and 11 bases had no gene match. The CDR3 DNA sequence: TGTGCCAGCAGTTTACTCCCAGCGCGGACTAGAGAGCAGTACTTC. It translates to CASSLLPARTREQYF.

CDR3 sequence (DNA): TGCGCCAGCAGCCCCCACGAGCAGTACTTC. Its translation is CASSPHEQYF. The gene calls are TRBV4-1 and TRBJ2-7; D uncertain. The CDR3 runs 10 residues. The germline gives CDR1 MGHRA, CDR2 YSYEKL. V lost 4 bases to trimming and J lost 5 bases, with 3 bases between them.

This clone was seen a handful of times. The chain recombines TRBV9 with TRBJ1-6; 7 positions match TRBD1. This CDR3 is 15 amino acids long. V lost 2 bases to trimming and J lost 9 bases; unmatched junction nucleotides: 8. Germline V gene sequence: CDR1 SGDLS, CDR2 YYNGEE. The CDR3 region is CASSVRTGTGSPLHF. DNA of the CDR3: TGTGCCAGCAGCGTCCGGACAGGCACTGGTTCACCCCTCCACTTT.

This sequence joins TRBV6-6 and TRBJ1-5; D remains ambiguous. Germline V gene sequence: CDR1 MNHNY, CDR2 SVGAGI (reference sequence). The length of the CDR3 is 15 residues. V was shortened by 5 bases and J by 1 base, with 12 bases between the two germline ends. The CDR3 loop is CASSPTGGSNQPQHF. CDR3 DNA sequence: TGTGCCAGCAGTCCCACGGGAGGAAGCAATCAGCCCCAGCATTTT.

V is TRBV10-2 and J is TRBJ1-1; no clear D. Germline V lookup: CDR1 WSHSY, CDR2 SAAADI. There are 17 residues in the CDR3. Deletions cut 2 bases from V and 0 bases from J, with 16 bases between. This CDR3 is CASSERSARRVNTEAFF. The CDR3 DNA is TGCGCCAGCAGTGAGAGGTCAGCCCGCCGAGTGAACACTGAAGCTTTCTTT.

V usage is TRBV4-1 and J usage is TRBJ2-6; 8 bases are a match to TRBD1. This CDR3 comprises 17 residues. The V segment lost 2 bases and the J segment 2 bases; nucleotides outside the gene matches: 5. The germline CDR1 and CDR2 sequences are MGHRA and YSYEKL. This chain's CDR3 is CASSQLEQGAGANVLTF. DNA for the CDR3: TGCGCCAGCAGCCAATTAGAACAGGGGGCTGGGGCCAACGTCCTGACTTTC.

J is TRBJ2-7 and V is TRBV6-2 or TRBV6-3; possibly TRBD1 for D (6 bases). This CDR3 region has 14 residues. V lost 5 bases, J lost 2 bases, and 13 bases lay in between. The germline V gene encodes CDR1 MNHEY and CDR2 SVGEGT. The CDR3 reads CASSPPRGTYEQYF. The DNA for the CDR3 is TGTGCCAGCAGTCCCCCGAGGGGGACCTACGAGCAGTACTTC.

The sample holds one count of this clone. The rearrangement uses TRBV11-2 and TRBJ2-2; TRBD1 agrees at 10 bases. Per the germline V gene, CDR1 is SGHAT and CDR2 is FQNNGV. CDR3 size: 17 residues. Trimming took 3 bases from V and 5 from J; bases not matched to a gene: 9. CDR3: CASSFWDRGFLTGELFF. CDR3 nucleotides: TGTGCCAGCAGCTTCTGGGACAGGGGATTTTTGACCGGGGAGCTGTTTTTT.